This T cell receptor (beta chain) was obtained from a study of cytomegalovirus exposure and HLA in healthy donors. Vbeta (60) and Jbeta (13) primers were used in the PCR. The protocol was immunoSEQ multiplex PCR, while the TCRdb copy is restricted to in-frame clones and leaves out a portion. The table records roughly 180,000 clones, approximately 80% of them present only once. General study findings and limits: In a later analysis, TCR beta V- and J-gene trimming showed a link to a missense DCLRE1C variant. A later look showed TCR association rates differing by HLA locus, highest for DRB1 and lowest for HLA-C.

With regard to this clone: Its antigen is as yet unknown.

Per germline, CDR1 MNHEY and CDR2 SMNVEV (reference sequence). V trimming: 2 bases; J trimming: 3 bases; junction bases outside the gene matches: 3. This CDR3 comprises 14 residues. The sequenced material came from PBMCs. The chain employs TRBV27 and TRBJ1-1, with 7 bases identical to TRBD1. This clonotype was obtained from a girl between 5 and 17 years old in good health and CMV-seropositive. This CDR3 is CASSLIGQDTEAFF. Written as DNA, the CDR3 is TGTGCCAGCAGTTTAATAGGACAGGACACTGAAGCTTTCTTT.